This entry lists 32 T cell receptor beta chains sequenced from one sample in a study of cytomegalovirus exposure and HLA in healthy donors. Researchers ran the PCR with 60 Vbeta and 13 Jbeta primers. Produced via immunoSEQ multiplex PCR; TCRdb's table is partial and in-frame only. The table records 160,000 or so clones, approximately 81% of them present only once. Specimen: PBMCs. These receptors originate from a female donor in good health and CMV-seronegative.

This clone came up once. V gene TRBV13 combines with J gene TRBJ2-7; 12 bases are shared with TRBD2. V lost 3 bases, J lost 3 bases, and 6 bases stayed unmatched. The germline CDR1 and CDR2 sequences are PRHDT and FYEKMQ (reference sequence). This CDR3 has 16 residues. This CDR3 reads CASSFPSGGVNYEQYF. The CDR3 DNA reads TGTGCCAGCAGCTTTCCTAGCGGGGGGGTAAACTACGAGCAGTACTTC.

This clone was seen only a few times. The gene calls are TRBV2 and TRBJ2-3; no clear D gene. Germline CDR1 reads SNHLY; CDR2 reads FYNNEI. V lost 6 bases, J lost 1 base, and 5 bases lay in between. The CDR3 is 12 residues long. The CDR3 sequence: CASRRGTDTQYF. The DNA of the CDR3 is TGTGCCAGCAGGAGAGGCACAGATACGCAGTATTTT.

Concerning this clone: Other DNA sequences in this specimen translate into the identical CDR3. The chain uses TRBV30 and TRBJ2-5; D is possibly TRBD2 (6 bases). The CDR3 has 12 amino acids. V was shortened by 0 bases and J by 5 bases, with 7 bases between the two germline ends. CDR1 is GTSNPN and CDR2 is SVGIG in the germline V gene (reference sequence). The CDR3 bases are TGTGCCTGGAGTGTACGGGGGGAGACCCAGTACTTC. This gives the protein CAWSVRGETQYF.

This rearrangement joins TRBV20-1 to TRBJ1-4; no firm D call. Trimming took off 4 bases at V and 8 bases at J, with 8 bases between the two ends. The germline V gene has CDR1 DFQATT and CDR2 SNEGSKA (reference sequence). The CDR3 runs to 11 residues. The CDR3: CSAKAGEKLFF. Written as DNA, the CDR3 is TGCAGTGCTAAAGCGGGGGAAAAACTGTTTTTT.

The gene calls are TRBV19 and TRBJ2-6; D uncertain. The CDR3 consists of 15 residues. V was shortened by 0 bases and J by 2 bases, with 5 bases between the two germline ends. CDR1 LNHDA and CDR2 SQIVND come from the germline V gene (reference sequence). CDR3 bases: TGTGCCAGTAGTATAGATCGGGCTGGGGCCAACGTCCTGACTTTC. This sequence encodes CASSIDRAGANVLTF.

V and J are TRBV30 and TRBJ2-2, with 7 bases that match TRBD1. CDR3 size: 14 residues. The ends lost 7 bases at V and 2 bases at J; junction bases unmatched: 7. Per germline, CDR1 GTSNPN and CDR2 SVGIG (reference sequence). CDR3 coding DNA: TGTGCCTCAACCGGGACAGTCAACACCGGGGAGCTGTTTTTT. This sequence encodes CASTGTVNTGELFF.

V and J are TRBV6-7 and TRBJ2-1; no firm D call. TRBV6-7 qualifies as an ORF whose function is uncertain. V was trimmed by 6 bases and J by 6 bases, leaving 3 bases between them. The CDR3 spans 10 residues. In nucleotides, the CDR3 is TGTGCCAGCAGCGGCAATGAGCAGTTCTTC. Its translation is CASSGNEQFF.

The CDR3 here is CASSLGRGREKLFF. The CDR3 DNA is TGTGCCAGCAGCTTGGGTAGGGGGCGTGAAAAACTGTTTTTT. The chain carries TRBV7-9 and TRBJ1-4, with TRBD1 matching 7 bases. The germline gives CDR1 SEHNR, CDR2 FQNEAQ (reference sequence). The J segment lost 7 bases and the V segment lost 3 bases, leaving 5 bases of the junction unmatched. CDR3 length equals 14 residues.

Worth noting for this clone: This sample also contains other DNA sequences that code for the same CDR3. The gene calls are TRBV27 and TRBJ1-1; D uncertain. The CDR3 extends over 13 amino acids. Per germline, CDR1 MNHEY and CDR2 SMNVEV (reference sequence). Trimming took 6 bases from V and 4 from J, leaving 12 bases between them. DNA for the CDR3: TGTGCCAGCAGACCCACAAGCGGCACTGAAGCTTTCTTT. It is translated as CASRPTSGTEAFF.

A single count supports this clone. The chain uses TRBV28 and TRBJ2-7, with D perhaps TRBD2 (6 bases). The CDR3 covers 12 residues. Germline CDR1 MDHEN, CDR2 SYDVKM. The V end was cut by 6 bases, the J end by 3 bases, with 9 bases between. CDR3 amino acids: CASRRGGYEQYF. The CDR3 nucleotides are TGTGCCAGCAGGAGGGGAGGCTACGAGCAGTACTTC. The full variable domain, rest sourced from reference TRBV28 and TRBJ2-7, is DVKVTQSSRYLVKRTGEKVFLECVQDMDHENMFWYRQDPGLGLRLIYFSYDVKMKEKGDIPEGYSVSREKKERFSLILESASTNQTSMYLCASRRGGYEQYFGPGTRLTVT.

The V and J genes are TRBV5-5 and TRBJ2-1, with 7 bases aligning to TRBD2. CDR3 length equals 15 residues. Trimming removed 4 bases from V and 2 bases from J; junction bases left unmatched: 6. Germline assignment: CDR1 SGHKS and CDR2 YYEKEE (reference sequence). CDR3 nucleotides: TGTGCCAGCAGCAGTCTAGCGGCCACCTACAATGAGCAGTTCTTC. Its protein is CASSSLAATYNEQFF.

This chain joins TRBV9 and TRBJ2-2, with a weak D call TRBD2 (5 bases). Trimming stripped 3 bases from V and 7 bases from J, with 13 bases between. Germline values: CDR1 SGDLS, CDR2 YYNGEE. The CDR3 consists of 14 residues. CDR3 region: CASSGRLAFGELFF. DNA for the CDR3: TGTGCCAGCAGCGGGCGTCTAGCTTTCGGGGAGCTGTTTTTT.

The chain uses TRBV4-2 and TRBJ1-2, with TRBD1 matching over 12 bases. The CDR3 sequence is 16 residues long. Trimming removed 4 bases from V and 4 bases from J; junction bases left unmatched: 7. Germline V CDR1 and CDR2: LGHNA, YNFKEQ. The CDR3 reads CASSPEGDRGPYGYTF. The CDR3 DNA is TGTGCCAGCAGCCCCGAAGGGGACAGGGGGCCCTATGGCTACACCTTC.

The rearrangement uses TRBV15 and TRBJ1-4, with 7 bases aligning to TRBD1. V was clipped by 5 bases and J by 3 bases; unmatched bases: 3. The CDR3 runs to 14 residues. The germline gives CDR1 LNHNV, CDR2 YYDKDF (reference sequence). The CDR3 here is CATSRQGSNEKLFF. CDR3 DNA: TGTGCCACCAGCCGACAGGGTTCTAATGAAAAACTGTTTTTT.

This chain links TRBV6-5 with TRBJ1-2, with D maybe TRBD1 (6 bases). Per germline, CDR1 MNHEY and CDR2 SVGAGI. V lost 4 bases, J lost 8 bases, and 17 bases lay in between. The CDR3 sequence is 14 residues long. CDR3 nucleotide sequence: TGTGCCAGCAGTTCCGGGACGGGGGGCTGGGGCTACACCTTC. This codes for CASSSGTGGWGYTF.

V usage is TRBV7-9 and J usage is TRBJ2-4, with 8 positions matching TRBD1. Germline trimming cut 1 base from V and 0 bases from J; bases unmatched to any gene: 8. This CDR3 is 18 amino acids long. Germline CDR1 is SEHNR and CDR2 is FQNEAQ (reference sequence). CDR3 region: CASSLGTGNILAKNIQYF. The CDR3 nucleotides read TGTGCCAGCAGCTTAGGGACAGGGAACATACTAGCCAAAAACATTCAGTACTTC.

This clone was observed once. The rearrangement uses TRBV2 and TRBJ2-7; no definite D call. Deletions cut 7 bases from V and 2 bases from J, with 9 bases between. The CDR3 loop spans 12 amino acids. Germline V lookup: CDR1 SNHLY, CDR2 FYNNEI. CDR3 sequence: CASKTETYEQYF. As DNA, the CDR3 is TGTGCCAGCAAAACAGAGACCTACGAGCAGTACTTC.

J is TRBJ1-5 and V is TRBV28; TRBD1 matches 8 bases. The CDR3 has 15 amino acids. With V trimmed by 3 bases and J by 6 bases, 7 bases remained unmatched. Germline CDR1 is MDHEN and CDR2 is SYDVKM. The CDR3 protein is CASSFGTGGSQPQHF. The CDR3 DNA is TGTGCCAGCAGTTTCGGTACAGGGGGGAGTCAGCCCCAGCATTTT. The full variable domain, in which reference TRBV28 and TRBJ1-5 provide the parts outside the CDR3, is DVKVTQSSRYLVKRTGEKVFLECVQDMDHENMFWYRQDPGLGLRLIYFSYDVKMKEKGDIPEGYSVSREKKERFSLILESASTNQTSMYLCASSFGTGGSQPQHFGDGTRLSIL.

In DNA, the CDR3 is TGTGCCATCAGTGAGCCGGGACAGGGGGCCTCCTACGAGCAGTACTTC. The encoded protein is CAISEPGQGASYEQYF. The chain has TRBV10-3 and TRBJ2-7; 12 bases are shared with TRBD1. Germline values: CDR1 ENHRY, CDR2 SYGVKD. The ends lost 2 bases at V and 0 bases at J; junction bases unmatched: 2. The CDR3 extends over 16 amino acids.

The rearrangement uses TRBV4-1 and TRBJ1-5, with D possibly matching TRBD1 (5 bases). The germline V and J ends were trimmed by 1 base and 6 bases, with 16 bases remaining between them. Germline V gene lookup returns CDR1 MGHRA and CDR2 YSYEKL. The CDR3 spans 16 residues. The DNA of the CDR3 is TGCGCCAGCAGCCAAGTTGGAGGGGCGCGAGGTCAGCCCCAGCATTTT. This codes for CASSQVGGARGQPQHF.

The V call is TRBV5-1, the J call TRBJ2-5; no definite D call. The V and J ends lost 0 bases and 5 bases respectively, with 5 bases between them. CDR1 SGHRS and CDR2 YFSETQ come from the germline V gene. There are 12 residues in the CDR3. The DNA for the CDR3 is TGCGCCAGCAGCTTGGCCGAGGAGACCCAGTACTTC. Translating gives CASSLAEETQYF.

V usage is TRBV4-1 and J usage is TRBJ2-7, with 10 bases matching TRBD2. The CDR3 consists of 18 residues. Germline lookup yields CDR1 MGHRA and CDR2 YSYEKL. Losses at the gene ends were 1 base for V and 4 bases for J; bases not matched to a gene: 13. The CDR3 is CASSQGTSGGARQYEQYF. The CDR3 nucleotides read TGCGCCAGCAGCCAAGGCACCAGCGGGGGGGCTCGACAGTACGAGCAGTACTTC.

This clone was seen only a few times. The V call is TRBV29-1, the J call TRBJ1-1; the match to TRBD1 covers 9 bases. Germline lookup yields CDR1 SQVTM and CDR2 ANQGSEA. This CDR3 is built from 10 residues. J was trimmed by 11 bases and V by 6 bases; bases with no gene match: 4. CDR3 in DNA: TGCAGCGTCCAGACAGGGGGGGCTTTCTTT. As protein: CSVQTGGAFF. The whole variable domain, filled in from reference TRBV29-1 and TRBJ1-1, reads SAVISQKPSRDICQRGTSLTIQCQVDSQVTMMFWYRQQPGQSLTLIATANQGSEATYESGFVIDKFPISRPNLTFSTLTVSNMSPEDSSIYLCSVQTGGAFFGQGTRLTVV.

This clone was detected a few times. CDR3 sequence: CASSRGGRVNEQFF. CDR3 nucleotides: TGTGCCAGCAGCAGAGGGGGCAGGGTCAATGAGCAGTTCTTC. V gene TRBV11-2 combines with J gene TRBJ2-1, with 7 bases that match TRBD1. This CDR3 spans 14 amino acids. Losses at the gene ends were 5 bases for V and 6 bases for J; bases not matched to a gene: 7. Germline V lookup: CDR1 SGHAT, CDR2 FQNNGV.

The V gene is TRBV9, the J gene TRBJ2-1, with D perhaps TRBD1 (5 bases). The CDR3 has 15 amino acids. Germline V gene sequence: CDR1 SGDLS, CDR2 YYNGEE. The V end was cut by 0 bases, the J end by 0 bases, with 7 bases between. CDR3 protein: CASSVGQHSYNEQFF. The CDR3 DNA reads TGTGCCAGCAGCGTAGGACAGCACTCCTACAATGAGCAGTTCTTC.

The rearrangement links TRBV5-1 to TRBJ1-2; D unclear. The V end lost 0 bases, the J end lost 5 bases, and 5 bases lay between the germline ends. Looked up from germline, CDR1 is SGHRS and CDR2 is YFSETQ. The CDR3 runs to 12 residues. CDR3 nucleotide sequence: TGCGCCAGCAGCTTGGATCCTTATGGCTACACCTTC. As protein: CASSLDPYGYTF.

This chain uses TRBV19 with TRBJ1-3, with 10 bases aligning to TRBD1. Per germline, CDR1 LNHDA and CDR2 SQIVND (reference sequence). The CDR3 has 15 amino acids. The V segment lost 6 bases and the J segment 4 bases; nucleotides outside the gene matches: 6. The DNA of the CDR3 is TGTGCCAGTAGCCATGGACAGGGGGTCGGAAACACCATATATTTT. Residues: CASSHGQGVGNTIYF.

This clone has just one count. The genes are TRBV5-5 and TRBJ1-2; 8 bases match TRBD1. V lost 4 bases and J lost 2; bases outside the gene matches: 4. The germline CDR1 and CDR2 sequences are SGHKS and YYEKEE (reference sequence). CDR3 size: 14 residues. CDR3 sequence reads: CASSGDRINYGYTF. The CDR3 nucleotides read TGTGCCAGCAGCGGGGACAGGATAAACTATGGCTACACCTTC. Together with reference TRBV5-5 and TRBJ1-2, the CDR3 gives the full variable domain: DAGVTQSPTHLIKTRGQQVTLRCSPISGHKSVSWYQQVLGQGPQFIFQYYEKEERGRGNFPDRFSARQFPNYSSELNVNALLLGDSALYLCASSGDRINYGYTFGSGTRLTVV.

This clone was observed a handful of times. The V call is TRBV20-1, the J call TRBJ1-1; D is possibly TRBD1 (5 bases). The V and J ends lost 6 bases and 1 base respectively, with 6 bases between them. The CDR3 length is 11 residues. The germline V gene encodes CDR1 DFQATT and CDR2 SNEGSKA (reference sequence). CDR3 region: CSARENTEAFF. The CDR3 DNA sequence: TGCAGTGCCAGGGAGAACACTGAAGCTTTCTTT.

The chain combines TRBV5-1 with TRBJ2-7; 7 positions agree with TRBD1. Germline CDR1 reads SGHRS; CDR2 reads YFSETQ. The V and J ends lost 1 base and 1 base, in that order; junction bases with no gene match: 2. This CDR3 spans 14 amino acids. CDR3 nucleotide sequence: TGCGCCAGCAGCTTGCAGGGGGTTTCCTACGAGCAGTACTTC. Its translation is CASSLQGVSYEQYF.

J is TRBJ1-5 and V is TRBV19; TRBD1 aligns across 8 bases. The germline V gene has CDR1 LNHDA and CDR2 SQIVND (reference sequence). J gave up 3 bases and V 5 bases, and 6 bases lay outside the gene matches. The CDR3 totals 15 residues. The CDR3 DNA is TGTGCCAGTAGTCACAGGGGGGGAAACAATCAGCCCCAGCATTTT. It translates to CASSHRGGNNQPQHF.

The CDR3 region is CASSATGAEETQYF. The CDR3 nucleotides are TGCGCCAGCAGCGCGACAGGTGCGGAGGAGACCCAGTACTTC. The chain employs TRBV5-1 and TRBJ2-5; weak D call: TRBD1 (6 bases). Germline V lookup: CDR1 SGHRS, CDR2 YFSETQ. Deletions cut 4 bases from V and 5 bases from J, with 15 bases between. The CDR3 is 14 residues long.